This TCR beta chain is drawn from a study of blood T cell repertoires in COVID-19. The CDR3 is 13 amino acids. Trimming took off 6 bases at V and 7 bases at J, with 16 bases between the two ends. Germline assignment: CDR1 MDHEN and CDR2 SYDVKM. The authors' processing: Estimated nucleated cell counts came from reference gene primer amplification. Measured with immunoSEQ multiplex PCR; TCRdb has only the in-frame clones, and not every one. The D gene and trimming were derived from the DNA, and the V and J assignments and clone size from that table. The repertoire has roughly 150,000 clones, 65% to 80% of them found once; the top ten carry around 4%. This clone was counted only a few times.

The rearrangement links TRBV28 to TRBJ2-7, with D perhaps matching TRBD1 (7 bases). The sample taken for sequencing was peripheral blood. This sequence originates from a man aged 55 to 70 with acute or convalescent COVID-19. The CDR3 nucleotides read TGTGCCAGCAGAGCCAATCCAGGGGGGGAGCAGTACTTC. Amino acid sequence: CASRANPGGEQYF.